This T cell receptor beta chain was captured in a study of OX40 agonist ivuxolimab in advanced cancers. With respect to the entire study: The costimulatory receptor OX40 (CD134) was targeted by ivuxolimab, a fully human IgG2 agonistic monoclonal antibody. Patients were allowed to have had prior anti-PD-1, anti-PD-L1 or anti-CTLA-4 therapy, and less than 45% of the dose-escalation patients had previously received checkpoint inhibitors. The paper covers the monotherapy dose-escalation part of the phase I ivuxolimab trial, which included N of about 50 patients. Among the 50 to 55 dose-escalation patients, roughly 20 had hepatocellular carcinoma, some 15 melanoma, 9 renal cell carcinoma and 9 head and neck cancer. Partial responses occurred in three dose-escalation patients: two with cutaneous melanoma and one with hepatocellular carcinoma. The point of sequencing TCRbeta in the periphery was to test whether ivuxolimab changed TCR sequence diversity and drove clonal T-cell expansion. Intravenous ivuxolimab was administered to patients every 2 weeks at six dose levels: 0.01, 0.1, 0.3, 1.5, 3 and 10 mg/kg. In the dose-escalation cohort, more than 75% of patients were male, and the mean age was around 60 years, with a range of roughly 20 to 85.

To sequence the TCRbeta CDR3 region, genomic DNA was isolated from the sorted cells. TCRbeta CDR3 regions were sequenced using the immunoSEQ Assay. TCRdb took over this immuneACCESS table, retaining in-frame rearrangements with V and J assigned. Such tables are incomplete; in checked studies, under half of the missing clones stem from an unresolved V gene, and the remainder is unexplained. The sample yields around 14,000 clones; 85% to 90% were counted once. The ten most abundant clones make up over 6.5% of the sample. Comments on this clone: It lacks a known antigen. One base away there is no much larger clone; base qualities are not given.

Summary of the overall study and its limitations: Antigen specificity was not determined for the clonally expanded peripheral T cells. In the 0.1-3.0 mg/kg groups, partial responders were among the patients with the lowest normalized peripheral clonal expansion, particularly in CD8+ T cells. Low levels of normalized T-cell clonal expansion were also seen in some nonresponding patients. At doses of 0.1 to 3.0 mg/kg, clonal expansion of both CD4+ and CD8+ blood T cells was observed from baseline to week 6. After ivuxolimab, CD8+ T cells had more expanded clones than CD4+ T cells on average.

The CDR3 starts with the cysteine, ends with the phenylalanine, and has 15 residues. Here the CDR3 DNA is all that survives: 45 bases in frame from base 1. The germline V gene (reference sequence) supplies CDR1 LNHDA and CDR2 SQIVND. V is cut by 1 base and J by 5 bases, and the space between the germline ends is 14 bases. The trial excluded patients who had a history of autoimmune disease or were on systemic immunosuppression. In every dose cohort, peripheral blood was drawn for TCR sequencing at baseline, cycle 4 day 1, and cycle 7 day 1. Samples came from an open-label, multicenter, first-in-human phase I dose-escalation trial of ivuxolimab. The trial enrolled adults with locally advanced or metastatic head and neck squamous cell, hepatocellular, melanoma or renal cell carcinoma. Before TCR sequencing, CD4+ T cells and CD8+ T cells from peripheral blood were sorted into separate populations.

The specimen comprised CD4+ or CD8+ T cells sorted from blood, sampled in a trial of the OX40 agonist ivuxolimab. This receptor chain uses TRBV19 and TRBJ2-5; possibly the D gene is TRBD2, per 5 matching bases. This sequence originates from an adult with an advanced solid tumor such as melanoma, head and neck, liver or kidney cancer. The CDR3 protein: CASSIALGAWETQYF. The DNA sequence is TGTGCCAGTAGTATAGCCCTGGGAGCTTGGGAGACCCAGTACTTC. The full variable domain, with segments outside the CDR3 supplied by the reference TRBV19 and TRBJ2-5 proteins, appears as DGGITQSPKYLFRKEGQNVTLSCEQNLNHDAMYWYRQDPGQGLRLIYYSQIVNDFQKGDIAEGYSVSREKKESFPLTVTSAQKNPTAFYLCASSIALGAWETQYFGPGTRLLVL.